The 31 T cell receptor beta chains given below trace back to one sample, sequenced in a study of early T cells in non-severe SARS-CoV-2 infection. TCRdb analysed the 5' RACE reads with MiXCR anew, one entry per CDR3 protein. The profile covers about 68,000 distinct CDR3 sequences, with 9.5% to 13% appearing a single time and around 6.1% taken by the ten largest. Sequenced sample: whole blood. These TCRs come from an adult who was a healthcare worker with PCR-confirmed SARS-CoV-2 infection or an uninfected control (not recorded which).

This clonotype was counted at least ten times. The chain recombines TRBV3-1 with TRBJ2-1; TRBD2 matches 9 bases. Germline CDR1 reads LGHDT; CDR2 reads YNNKEL (reference sequence). V lost 0 bases and J lost 4; bases outside the gene matches: 7. This CDR3 has 17 amino acids. CDR3 nucleotide sequence: TGTGCCAGCAGCCAAGACCCCGGGACTAGCTGGTACAATGAGCAGTTCTTC. It encodes CASSQDPGTSWYNEQFF.

In its sample, this clonotype was seen a few times. V is TRBV10-3 and J is TRBJ2-1; the D gene is possibly TRBD1 (6 bases). With 8 bases removed from V and 7 bases from J, the gap between germline ends came to 15 bases. The CDR3 runs to 13 residues. The germline gives CDR1 ENHRY, CDR2 SYGVKD. The CDR3 is CAIQKSGVNEQFF. CDR3 nucleotide sequence: TGTGCCATCCAGAAATCAGGGGTGAATGAGCAGTTCTTC.

Only a few counts were recorded for this clonotype. This chain connects TRBV20-1 to TRBJ2-5, with D perhaps matching TRBD1 (6 bases). Germline assignment: CDR1 DFQATT and CDR2 SNEGSKA (reference sequence). V gave up 5 bases and J gave up 2 bases, with 9 bases separating them. The CDR3 spans 12 residues. The CDR3 bases are TGCAGTGCTTCCAGGGGTCAAGAGACCCAGTACTTC. It translates to CSASRGQETQYF.

The chain uses TRBV11-2 and TRBJ1-2, with 7 bases matching TRBD1. The CDR3 sequence is 16 residues long. V trimming: 5 bases; J trimming: 2 bases; junction bases outside the gene matches: 11. Germline V gene lookup returns CDR1 SGHAT and CDR2 FQNNGV. In DNA, the CDR3 is TGTGCCAGCAGCCCCCGAGGGGACAGCATAAACTATGGCTACACCTTC. Translation gives CASSPRGDSINYGYTF.

This clonotype has a count of ten or more. The chain couples TRBV27 to TRBJ2-1, with 12 bases lining up with TRBD2. CDR3 length: 18 residues. CDR1 is MNHEY and CDR2 is SMNVEV in the germline V gene (reference sequence). V dropped 4 bases and J dropped 2; count of bases not matched to a gene: 9. The CDR3 bases are TGTGCCAGCAGTTCCAACCTAGCGGGAGGGAGACCCTACAATGAGCAGTTCTTC. This encodes CASSSNLAGGRPYNEQFF.

In this sample, this clonotype turned up a few times. The genes are TRBV4-1 and TRBJ2-3, with 8 bases aligning to TRBD2. V trimming: 1 base; J trimming: 2 bases; junction bases outside the gene matches: 5. Per the germline V gene, CDR1 is MGHRA and CDR2 is YSYEKL. This CDR3 has 16 amino acids. For the CDR3, the DNA is TGCGCCAGCAGCCAAGTTAGCGGGACACTCACAGATACGCAGTATTTT. Protein: CASSQVSGTLTDTQYF.

CDR3 residues: CASSLLVMSSYEQYF. The CDR3 DNA follows: TGTGCCAGCAGCTTACTGGTCATGAGCTCCTACGAGCAGTACTTC. J is TRBJ2-7 and V is TRBV7-9; the D is unclear. Germline V gives CDR1 SEHNR, CDR2 FQNEAQ (reference sequence). Trimming left V 2 bases short and J 0 bases short, with 11 bases between. The CDR3 is 15 amino acids.

V and J are TRBV20-1 and TRBJ1-1; D remains unclear. The V and J ends lost 7 bases and 6 bases respectively, with 12 bases between them. This CDR3 has 11 residues. From germline, CDR1 is DFQATT and CDR2 SNEGSKA (reference sequence). The DNA of the CDR3 is TGCAGTGGGACCGGAGGCGCTGAAGCTTTCTTT. It translates to CSGTGGAEAFF.

This rearrangement joins TRBV5-4 to TRBJ1-2; D remains unclear. This CDR3 is 14 amino acids long. Trimming shortened V by 3 bases and J by 1 base, and 10 bases separated the two germline ends. CDR1 and CDR2 (germline): SGHNT, YYREEE (reference sequence). CDR3 in amino acids: CASSSSNLNYGYTF. For the CDR3, the DNA is TGTGCCAGCAGCTCGAGTAACCTTAACTATGGCTACACCTTC.

This chain connects TRBV25-1 to TRBJ1-6; D is possibly TRBD1 (5 bases). With 6 bases removed from V and 7 bases from J, the gap between germline ends came to 10 bases. CDR1 and CDR2 from the germline V gene are MGHDK and SYGVNS. The CDR3 is 13 residues long. The CDR3 coding sequence is TGTGCCAGCAGACCCCGACAGAATTCACCCCTCCACTTT. It is translated as CASRPRQNSPLHF.

This clonotype was picked up a small number of times. CDR3 sequence reads: CASTSPHHSGPYNEQFF. CDR3 bases: TGCGCCAGCACTTCCCCTCACCATAGCGGGCCCTACAATGAGCAGTTCTTC. The chain joins TRBV5-1 to TRBJ2-1, with 7 bases identical to TRBD2. CDR1 and CDR2 (germline): SGHRS, YFSETQ. The CDR3 totals 17 residues. The V segment lost 6 bases and the J segment 2 bases; nucleotides outside the gene matches: 14.

This clonotype was detected many times. This chain links TRBV11-2 with TRBJ2-7, with 8 bases identical to TRBD2. V gave up 4 bases and J gave up 0 bases; unmatched junction bases: 2. This CDR3 is built from 14 residues. Per the germline V gene, CDR1 is SGHAT and CDR2 is FQNNGV. CDR3 region: CASSSGGNSYEQYF. DNA for the CDR3: TGTGCCAGCAGCTCGGGAGGGAACTCCTACGAGCAGTACTTC.

J is TRBJ1-4 and V is TRBV12-3 or TRBV12-4; D is undetermined. Trimming stripped 0 bases from V and 9 bases from J, with 11 bases between. CDR3 length equals 14 residues. The CDR3 sequence: CASSLARFGKKLFF. The CDR3 DNA reads as TGTGCCAGCAGTTTAGCCAGGTTCGGGAAAAAACTGTTTTTT.

V gene TRBV20-1 combines with J gene TRBJ1-2; D may be TRBD1 (6 bases). V was shortened by 5 bases and J by 4 bases, with 11 bases between the two germline ends. There are 12 residues in the CDR3. Germline CDR1 is DFQATT and CDR2 is SNEGSKA (reference sequence). CDR3 in DNA: TGCAGTGCTCGGACAGAGACCTATGGCTACACCTTC. It encodes CSARTETYGYTF.

The chain recombines TRBV20-1 with TRBJ1-4; D gene unclear. Germline-derived CDR1 and CDR2 are DFQATT and SNEGSKA (reference sequence). The CDR3 runs to 13 residues. Trimming shortened V by 6 bases and J by 7 bases, and 15 bases separated the two germline ends. The CDR3, as DNA: TGCAGTGCCCTTTTTTTCAGCCGTGAAAAACTGTTTTTT. This codes for CSALFFSREKLFF.

The sample holds many counts of this clonotype. The V and J genes are TRBV28 and TRBJ2-3; TRBD2 might be the D (5 bases). V was cut by 3 bases and J by 9 bases, with 13 bases left in between. This CDR3 contains 13 residues. Germline CDR1 is MDHEN and CDR2 is SYDVKM. CDR3 nucleotide sequence: TGTGCCAGCAGTTTCCCCGGGGAGTTAACGCAGTATTTT. This codes for CASSFPGELTQYF.

This chain uses TRBV28 with TRBJ2-5, with TRBD1 identical over 8 bases. The CDR3 runs to 15 residues. In germline, CDR1 is MDHEN, CDR2 SYDVKM. The J segment lost 3 bases and the V segment lost 6 bases, leaving 9 bases of the junction unmatched. In DNA, the CDR3 is TGTGCCAGCAGCCCCGGACAGGGAGTGAAAGAGACCCAGTACTTC. Its translation: CASSPGQGVKETQYF.

V usage is TRBV20-1 and J usage is TRBJ2-3, with unresolved D. CDR1 and CDR2 from the germline V gene are DFQATT and SNEGSKA (reference sequence). The CDR3 is made up of 12 amino acids. Trimming removed 6 bases from V and 14 bases from J, with 21 bases in between. The CDR3 spells CSALGLMNSRYF. CDR3 bases: TGCAGTGCGTTGGGCCTCATGAACTCTCGGTATTTT.

This clonotype was counted only a few times. This chain connects TRBV29-1 to TRBJ1-1; 8 bases are shared with TRBD1. Trimming cost V 6 bases and J 4 bases; bases outside gene matches: 10. Germline assignment: CDR1 SQVTM and CDR2 ANQGSEA. There are 14 residues in the CDR3. The CDR3 DNA reads as TGCAGCGTCGAGACCAGGACAGGGAGCACTGAAGCTTTCTTT. It yields the protein CSVETRTGSTEAFF.

The genes are TRBV27 and TRBJ1-5, with a weak D call TRBD1 (6 bases). V lost 5 bases, J lost 7 bases, and 15 bases lay in between. CDR3 length: 14 amino acids. From germline, CDR1 is MNHEY and CDR2 SMNVEV (reference sequence). The CDR3 DNA is TGTGCCAGCAGTCCCCTCGGGGGGCGACAGCCCCAGCATTTT. Translated: CASSPLGGRQPQHF.

This clonotype was counted ten times or more. The CDR3 DNA sequence: TGTGCCAGCAGCCAAGGACCCCTGATCGGTGGCTACACCTTC. Translated: CASSQGPLIGGYTF. The chain uses TRBV3-1 and TRBJ1-2, with D unclear. V shed 1 base and J shed 7 bases, with 13 bases lying between them. Germline loops: CDR1 LGHDT, CDR2 YNNKEL (reference sequence). The CDR3 is made up of 14 amino acids.

The V call is TRBV12-3 or TRBV12-4, the J call TRBJ1-2; D ambiguous. V lost 3 bases and J lost 6, with 11 bases in between. CDR3 length: 13 amino acids. CDR3 DNA: TGTGCCAGCAGTTTTGGCCCTCAAAATGGCTACACCTTC. Translated: CASSFGPQNGYTF.

This clonotype was detected only a few times. The V and J genes are TRBV20-1 and TRBJ1-5; D is undetermined. Trimming took off 2 bases at V and 4 bases at J, with 6 bases between the two ends. The length of the CDR3 is 12 residues. Germline V gene sequence: CDR1 DFQATT, CDR2 SNEGSKA (reference sequence). The DNA for the CDR3 is TGCAGTGCTAGATTGGAGAATCAGCCCCAGCATTTT. Its translation is CSARLENQPQHF.

This sequence joins TRBV7-2 and TRBJ2-5; the D gene is possibly TRBD2 (5 bases). Deletions cut 5 bases from V and 1 base from J, with 11 bases between. The CDR3 extends over 14 amino acids. CDR1 and CDR2 (germline): SGHTA, FQGNSA. Here the CDR3 reads CASSNRGIQETQYF. In DNA, the CDR3 is TGTGCCAGCAGCAACCGGGGAATCCAAGAGACCCAGTACTTC.

This rearrangement joins TRBV9 to TRBJ2-1, with 14 bases fitting TRBD2. CDR1 SGDLS and CDR2 YYNGEE come from the germline V gene. Trimming cost V 4 bases and J 8 bases; bases outside gene matches: 11. This CDR3 has 17 amino acids. For the CDR3, the DNA is TGTGCCAGCAGCCAGACCGCCGGGACTAGCGGGAGACATGAGCAGTTCTTC. Protein product: CASSQTAGTSGRHEQFF.

This clonotype was seen a handful of times. The chain joins TRBV6-2 or TRBV6-3 to TRBJ2-5; TRBD1 agrees at 7 bases. CDR1 and CDR2 (germline): MNHEY, SVGEGT. J was trimmed by 5 bases and V by 5 bases; bases with no gene match: 8. This CDR3 is 14 amino acids long. CDR3 nucleotides: TGTGCCAGCAGTGCGACAGGGAAGCGGGAGACCCAGTACTTC. Translated: CASSATGKRETQYF.

The CDR3 coding sequence is TGTGCCAGCAGTTACCCTCCAGGTGAGCAGTTCTTC. It specifies CASSYPPGEQFF. The genes are TRBV6-2 or TRBV6-3 and TRBJ2-1; D remains unclear. The V gene's germline CDR1 is MNHEY and CDR2 SVGEGT. This CDR3 is built from 12 residues. The ends were cut back, 2 bases at V and 9 bases at J, with 8 bases in the middle.

The sample holds many counts of this clonotype. The chain joins TRBV28 to TRBJ2-3; D is perhaps TRBD1 or TRBD2 (5 bases each). The germline V gene encodes CDR1 MDHEN and CDR2 SYDVKM. V lost 6 bases to trimming and J lost 3 bases, with 10 bases between them. The CDR3 is 13 residues long. The CDR3 coding sequence is TGTGCCAGCAGCAGGGAGAGGACAGATACGCAGTATTTT. The encoded protein is CASSRERTDTQYF.

This clonotype was seen ten or more times. The J gene is TRBJ2-2, the V gene TRBV20-1; a possible D gene is TRBD2 (6 bases). Germline-derived CDR1 and CDR2 are DFQATT and SNEGSKA (reference sequence). The V end was cut by 5 bases, the J end by 7 bases, with 14 bases between. The CDR3 is 13 residues long. The CDR3 coding sequence is TGCAGTGCTCCGGAGGGGCCGGGCGGGGAGCTGTTTTTT. Residues: CSAPEGPGGELFF.

The sample holds a few counts of this clonotype. V gene TRBV5-4 combines with J gene TRBJ2-7; TRBD1 is a possible D gene (6 bases). Trimming removed 3 bases at V and 1 base at J, with 11 bases between. The CDR3 length is 14 residues. Looked up from germline, CDR1 is SGHNT and CDR2 is YYREEE (reference sequence). The CDR3 protein is CASSYGQSSYEQYF. The CDR3 DNA sequence: TGTGCCAGCAGCTACGGACAGTCTTCCTACGAGCAGTACTTC.

This clonotype has at least ten counts. The chain joins TRBV28 to TRBJ2-5; no reliable D call. Germline V lookup: CDR1 MDHEN, CDR2 SYDVKM. There are 15 residues in the CDR3. V was trimmed by 6 bases and J by 1 base, leaving 15 bases between them. CDR3 amino acids: CASRPYRVSQETQYF. CDR3 bases: TGTGCCAGCAGACCTTACCGGGTCTCCCAAGAGACCCAGTACTTC. Full variable domain (outside the CDR3, taken from reference TRBV28 and TRBJ2-5): DVKVTQSSRYLVKRTGEKVFLECVQDMDHENMFWYRQDPGLGLRLIYFSYDVKMKEKGDIPEGYSVSREKKERFSLILESASTNQTSMYLCASRPYRVSQETQYFGPGTRLLVL.